The 5 T cell receptor beta chains reported below all come from one sample, sequenced in a study of response to subunit inactivated influenza vaccine (dated by TCRdb to the late 2010s). Library preparation employed RT-PCR. Sequenced using an Illumina HiSeq 2500. TCRdb ran its own pipeline on the public reads, namely fastp trimming at Q25 and MiXCR clone calling, and kept in-frame beta chains. Every CDR3 protein is listed once, alongside the most common genes and DNA of its rows. The sample has hundreds of thousands of distinct CDR3 sequences on record, less than 20% of them singletons. The ten largest clones take up roughly 10% of the sample. Sequenced here: PBMCs from blood, sampled about 5 days after vaccination. The receptors were sampled from a man aged 50 to 60 who received an inactivated influenza vaccine. Donor details come from another sample of the same person, matched by shared clones.

This clonotype turned up a few times. The genes are TRBV5-1 and TRBJ2-1; TRBD1 aligns across 8 bases. The CDR3 consists of 14 residues. Germline V gene sequence: CDR1 SGHRS, CDR2 YFSETQ. The V gene end was trimmed by 6 bases and the J gene end by 2 bases; junction bases not matched to a gene: 4. In DNA form, the CDR3 reads TGCGCCAGCATTGCGGACAGGGCCTACAATGAGCAGTTCTTC. It codes for CASIADRAYNEQFF. Full variable domain (outside the CDR3, taken from reference TRBV5-1 and TRBJ2-1): KAGVTQTPRYLIKTRGQQVTLSCSPISGHRSVSWYQQTPGQGLQFLFEYFSETQRNKGNFPGRFSGRQFSNSRSEMNVSTLELGDSALYLCASIADRAYNEQFFGPGTRLTVL.

Ten or more counts support this clonotype. The germline gene is not matched at one end of the junction; a read error may be the cause. The gene calls are TRBV7-7 and TRBJ2-1; unclear D gene. This CDR3 comprises 13 residues. Per the germline V gene, CDR1 is SSHAT and CDR2 is FNYEAQ (reference sequence). In DNA form, the CDR3 reads TGTGCTAGCAGCTTATCAAAAGGCAATGAGCAGTTCTTC. It yields the protein CASSLSKGNEQFF.

V gene TRBV5-1 combines with J gene TRBJ1-2; perhaps TRBD1 as D (6 bases). CDR1 and CDR2 from the germline V gene are SGHRS and YFSETQ. V was clipped by 0 bases and J by 5 bases, with 20 bases between them. The CDR3 runs to 17 residues. CDR3 protein: CASSLDAGTGARYGYTF. The CDR3 coding sequence is TGCGCCAGCAGCTTGGACGCAGGGACGGGGGCGCGGTATGGCTACACCTTC.

This clonotype showed up many times. V gene TRBV20-1 combines with J gene TRBJ2-1, with 7 bases lining up with TRBD2. From germline, CDR1 is DFQATT and CDR2 SNEGSKA (reference sequence). The CDR3 sequence is 12 residues long. This CDR3 is CSGGFGYNEQFF. The CDR3 DNA reads as TGCAGCGGGGGGTTTGGCTACAATGAGCAGTTCTTC.

The chain recombines TRBV24-1 with TRBJ2-3; the match to TRBD2 covers 12 bases. The CDR3 is 15 amino acids. From germline, CDR1 is KGHDR and CDR2 SFDVKD. The V and J ends lost 9 bases and 2 bases, in that order; junction bases with no gene match: 5. The CDR3 nucleotides are TGTGCCACCGCGAGGACTAGCGGGACCACAGATACGCAGTATTTT. It specifies CATARTSGTTDTQYF.